The rows below give T cell receptor beta chains drawn from one sample of a study of technical replicates of blood from several donors. The data were produced by immunoSEQ multiplex PCR, yet TCRdb's version contains in-frame clones alone and is incomplete. In the table there are 80,000 to 90,000 clones, 90% to 95% of which are singletons. The material sequenced was T cells isolated from PBMCs. Receptor source: a human donor in good health. Both conserved end residues are part of each CDR3. Fields, in order: V gene, clone size, CDR3 length, D gene, J gene, CDR3 DNA, CDR3 protein. The D gene is left open where the match is weak. Not every row has a clone size; where given, it reads once, few, many or a size class.

TRBV6-5	-	15	TRBD1	TRBJ2-7	TGTGCCAGCAGTTCGGACAGGGGAGGCCTGTACGAGCAGTACTTC	CASSSDRGGLYEQYF
TRBV7-3	-	14	-	TRBJ1-1	TGTGCCAGCAGCTTAGGACAGACCTACACTGAAGCTTTCTTT	CASSLGQTYTEAFF
TRBV15	-	14	TRBD1	TRBJ1-3	TGTGCCACCAGCGGACAGGGATCTGGAAACACCATATATTTT	CATSGQGSGNTIYF
TRBV14	-	13	-	TRBJ1-1	TGTGCCAGCAGCCAAGTGCCCGGGATTGAAGCTTTCTTT	CASSQVPGIEAFF
TRBV30	few	14	TRBD1	TRBJ1-1	TGTGCCTGGAGCTCTTCGGACAGGGTCACTGAAGCTTTCTTT	CAWSSSDRVTEAFF
TRBV4-2	-	16	TRBD1	TRBJ1-2	TGTGCCAGCAGCCATGAACAGGGGGCGTTTGACTATGGCTACACCTTC	CASSHEQGAFDYGYTF
TRBV4-1	-	15	TRBD1	TRBJ1-6	TGCGCCAGCAGACAACCGGGACAGGGTAATTCACCCCTCCACTTT	CASRQPGQGNSPLHF
TRBV5-1	-	20	-	TRBJ2-5	TGCGCCAGCAGCTTGGTTCCGGGAACGAACCGAATCTCTTCCCAAGAGACCCAGTACTTC	CASSLVPGTNRISSQETQYF
TRBV13	-	17	TRBD2	TRBJ2-2	TGTGCCAGCAGCGTCGGACTAGCGGGGGGGAACACCGGGGAGCTGTTTTTT	CASSVGLAGGNTGELFF
TRBV5-4	-	12	-	TRBJ1-2	TGTGCCAGCAGCTTTTCGTCTTATGGCTACACCTTC	CASSFSSYGYTF
TRBV30	once	20	-	TRBJ2-2	TGTGCCTGGAGTGTACCCTTCACCCTCAGGGGTGGGGTCGACACCGGGGAGCTGTTTTTT	CAWSVPFTLRGGVDTGELFF
TRBV7-9	-	14	TRBD1	TRBJ2-3	TGTGCCAGCAGTCAACAGGGGTGGGTTGGTACGCAGTATTTT	CASSQQGWVGTQYF
TRBV27	-	14	TRBD2	TRBJ2-1	TGTGCCAGCAGGCTAGCGGGGGGCCATTATGAGCAGTTCTTC	CASRLAGGHYEQFF
TRBV19	-	17	-	TRBJ2-2	TGTGCCAGCTACCCCAGGGCGTTAACTACGAACACCGGGGAGCTGTTTTTT	CASYPRALTTNTGELFF
TRBV13	-	14	-	TRBJ1-2	TGTGCCAGCAGCTTAGGTCCGGGGAACTATGGCTACACCTTC	CASSLGPGNYGYTF
TRBV28	once	13	TRBD1	TRBJ1-2	TGTGCCAGCATAGGTGGACAGGCTTATGGCTACACCTTC	CASIGGQAYGYTF
TRBV21-1	-	10	-	TRBJ2-1	TGTGCCAGCAGGACAGGGGGACCGTTCTTC	CASRTGGPFF
TRBV6-5	-	13	-	TRBJ1-2	TGTGCCAGCAGCCCCGCTCCCAGGGTGGGCTACACCTTC	CASSPAPRVGYTF
TRBV28	once	15	-	TRBJ2-7	TGTGCCAGCAGTGTTGGACAGGGAGGGACTACGAGACAGTACTTC	CASSVGQGGTTRQYF
TRBV5-1	-	14	-	TRBJ2-7	TGCGCCAGCAGCTTTAGCGGCAGCTCCTACGAGCAGTACTTC	CASSFSGSSYEQYF
TRBV30	-	17	TRBD2	TRBJ2-2	TGTGCCTGGAGTAGGCTAGCGGGCCCCAGGAACACCGGGGAGCTGTTTTTT	CAWSRLAGPRNTGELFF
TRBV4-1	-	12	-	TRBJ2-1	TGCGCCAGCAGCCACCGGACTCCAGAGCAGTTCTTC	CASSHRTPEQFF
TRBV27	-	16	TRBD2	TRBJ2-2	TGTGCCAGCAGTCCGCCCTCGGGGGGGCTTACCGGGGAGCTGTTTTTT	CASSPPSGGLTGELFF
TRBV18	-	15	TRBD1	TRBJ1-2	TGTGCCAGCTCATCAGGGACAGGGAGGAGATATGGCTACACCTTC	CASSSGTGRRYGYTF
TRBV4-1	-	15	-	TRBJ1-4	TGCGCCAGCAGCCAACTTCGCAGGTCATGGGAAAAACTGTTTTTT	CASSQLRRSWEKLFF
TRBV19	-	15	TRBD2	TRBJ2-1	TGTGCCAGTTCTACTAGCGGAGGGGATTACAATGAGCAGTTCTTC	CASSTSGGDYNEQFF
TRBV28	-	15	TRBD1	TRBJ1-2	TGTGCCAGCAGTCTCCCTGGGACAGGTTCCTATGGCTACACCTTC	CASSLPGTGSYGYTF
TRBV28	-	14	TRBD2	TRBJ2-2	TGTGCCAGCAGCAGCGGGAGGGTATCCGGGGAGCTGTTTTTT	CASSSGRVSGELFF
TRBV2	-	17	TRBD1	TRBJ1-2	TGTGCCAGCAGTGATTGGGACAGGGGGTCCGCCGGGGATGGCTACACCTTC	CASSDWDRGSAGDGYTF
TRBV5-1	-	16	-	TRBJ1-5	TGCGCCAGCAGCTTGGACCCCAGGGATAGCAATCAGCCCCAGCATTTT	CASSLDPRDSNQPQHF
TRBV7-3	few	18	-	TRBJ2-1	TGTGCCAGCAGCTTGTCTGTTTGGGTGAACCGGGTCGTTGATGAGCAGTTCTTC	CASSLSVWVNRVVDEQFF
TRBV5-6	-	15	TRBD1	TRBJ2-1	TGTGCCAGCAGCTTGACAGGGGTAATGAACAATGAGCAGTTCTTC	CASSLTGVMNNEQFF
TRBV19	-	15	-	TRBJ1-1	TGTGCCAGTAGTATATCACAGGTACGGAACACTGAAGCTTTCTTT	CASSISQVRNTEAFF
TRBV2	-	15	-	TRBJ1-4	TGTGCCAGCAGTGAATTTGGACAGCCCAATGAAAAACTGTTTTTT	CASSEFGQPNEKLFF
TRBV28	-	13	-	TRBJ1-1	TGTGCCAGCAGTTTTTCTGTCCGGGCTGAAGCTTTCTTT	CASSFSVRAEAFF
TRBV2	-	13	TRBD2	TRBJ2-5	TGTGCCAGCACTAGCGGGTCTAAGGCGACCCAGTACTTC	CASTSGSKATQYF
TRBV5-1	-	14	TRBD2	TRBJ2-1	TGCGCCAGCGGCAGGACTAGCGGGGGGGATGAGCAGTTCTTC	CASGRTSGGDEQFF
TRBV2	-	12	-	TRBJ1-4	TGTGCCAGCACGGGACTTAATGAAAAACTGTTTTTT	CASTGLNEKLFF
TRBV6-5	-	15	TRBD1	TRBJ1-2	TGTGCCAGCAGTGGAACCCGGACAGGGGATTATGGCTACACCTTC	CASSGTRTGDYGYTF
TRBV5-1	once	14	TRBD1	TRBJ1-5	TGCGCCAGCAGCCTTGGGACAGCCCGGGAGCCCCAGCATTTT	CASSLGTAREPQHF
TRBV28	-	12	-	TRBJ2-7	TGTGCCGCAGGGGGGTACGCCCACGAGCAGTACTTC	CAAGGYAHEQYF
TRBV2	-	14	TRBD2	TRBJ2-7	TGTGCCAGCATTACCGGGACTAACTCCCTCGAGCAGTACTTC	CASITGTNSLEQYF
TRBV6-5	-	14	TRBD1	TRBJ1-2	TGTGCCAGCAGTTACCACGACAGGGACTATGGCTACACCTTC	CASSYHDRDYGYTF
TRBV7-9	-	15	-	TRBJ1-1	TGTGCCAGCAGAAGGGCGGGGGCTCTGAACACTGAAGCTTTCTTT	CASRRAGALNTEAFF
TRBV19	-	14	-	TRBJ1-1	TGTGCCAGTAGTGCAGGAACAATGAACACTGAAGCTTTCTTT	CASSAGTMNTEAFF
TRBV10-3	-	14	-	TRBJ1-2	TGTGCCATCAGTGAGTCGGAGGGTCAGTATGGCTACACCTTC	CAISESEGQYGYTF
TRBV4-1	-	13	TRBD2	TRBJ2-3	TGCGCCAGCAGCGTTATAGCGGGAGAGGGGCAGTATTTT	CASSVIAGEGQYF
TRBV27	once	14	-	TRBJ2-3	TGTGCCAGCAGTCCGAGACAGACGACAGATACGCAGTATTTT	CASSPRQTTDTQYF
TRBV4-1	once	16	TRBD2	TRBJ2-1	TGCGCCAGCAGAAGTAAGCGGAATAGCGGGAGCAATGAGCAGTTCTTC	CASRSKRNSGSNEQFF
TRBV29-1	-	15	TRBD2	TRBJ2-1	TGCAGCGTTGCCTATACTAGCGGGGGAGTGGATGAGCAGTTCTTC	CSVAYTSGGVDEQFF
TRBV7-6	once	15	-	TRBJ1-3	TGTGCCAGCAGCTTGACAGGAAACTCTGGAAACACCATATATTTT	CASSLTGNSGNTIYF
TRBV18	-	14	-	TRBJ1-4	TGTGCCAGCTCACCCACGACAGAGAATGAAAAACTGTTTTTT	CASSPTTENEKLFF
TRBV7-9	once	16	TRBD1	TRBJ1-5	TGTGCCAGTTCCTCCGGGACAGGGGCTAAAAATCAGCCCCAGCATTTT	CASSSGTGAKNQPQHF
TRBV19	-	12	TRBD1	TRBJ2-7	TGTGCCAGTCGGGACAGGGGCTACGAGCAGTACTTC	CASRDRGYEQYF
TRBV29-1	-	14	TRBD1	TRBJ2-7	TGCAGCGTTAGGACAGGGGGCATCTCCCACGAGCAGTACTTC	CSVRTGGISHEQYF
TRBV7-9	-	15	-	TRBJ1-4	TGTGCCAGCAGCTTAGATCCAGGGGTGAATGAAAAACTGTTTTTT	CASSLDPGVNEKLFF
TRBV2	-	14	-	TRBJ1-3	TGTGCCAGCAGTGACCAGGGTAACGGAAACACCATATATTTT	CASSDQGNGNTIYF